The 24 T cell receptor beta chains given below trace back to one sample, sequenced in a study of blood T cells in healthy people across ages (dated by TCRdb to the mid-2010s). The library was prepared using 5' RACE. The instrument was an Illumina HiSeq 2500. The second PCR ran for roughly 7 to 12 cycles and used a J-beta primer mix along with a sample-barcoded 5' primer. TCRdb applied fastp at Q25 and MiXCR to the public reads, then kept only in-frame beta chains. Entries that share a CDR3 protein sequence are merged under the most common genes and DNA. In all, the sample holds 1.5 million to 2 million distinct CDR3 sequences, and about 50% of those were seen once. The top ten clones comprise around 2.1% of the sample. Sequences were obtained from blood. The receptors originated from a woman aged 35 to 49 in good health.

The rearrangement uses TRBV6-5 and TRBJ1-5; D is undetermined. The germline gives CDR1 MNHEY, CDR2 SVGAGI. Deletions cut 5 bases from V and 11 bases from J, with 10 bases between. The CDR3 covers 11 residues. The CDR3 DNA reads TGTGCCAGCAGTCGAGGAGAGACCCAGCATTTT. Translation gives CASSRGETQHF.

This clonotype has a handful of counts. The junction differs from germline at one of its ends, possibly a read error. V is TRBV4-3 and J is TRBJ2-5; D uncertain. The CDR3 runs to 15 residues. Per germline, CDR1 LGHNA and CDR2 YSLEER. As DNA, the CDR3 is TGCGCCAGCAGCCAAGACTGGCTGATCGAAGATACCCAGTACTTC. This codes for CASSQDWLIEDTQYF.

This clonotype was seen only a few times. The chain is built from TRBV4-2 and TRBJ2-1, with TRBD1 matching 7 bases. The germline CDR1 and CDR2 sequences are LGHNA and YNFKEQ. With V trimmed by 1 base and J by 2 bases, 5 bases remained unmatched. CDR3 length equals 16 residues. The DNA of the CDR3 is TGTGCCAGCAGCCAAGTCCCAGGGGGAACCTACAATGAGCAGTTCTTC. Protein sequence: CASSQVPGGTYNEQFF.

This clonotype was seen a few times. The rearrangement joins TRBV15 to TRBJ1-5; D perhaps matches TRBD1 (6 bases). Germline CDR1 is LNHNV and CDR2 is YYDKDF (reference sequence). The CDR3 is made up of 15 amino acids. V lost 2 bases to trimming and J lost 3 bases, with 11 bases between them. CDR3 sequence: CATSRPQGPNQPQHF. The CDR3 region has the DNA TGTGCCACCAGCAGACCACAGGGACCCAATCAGCCCCAGCATTTT.

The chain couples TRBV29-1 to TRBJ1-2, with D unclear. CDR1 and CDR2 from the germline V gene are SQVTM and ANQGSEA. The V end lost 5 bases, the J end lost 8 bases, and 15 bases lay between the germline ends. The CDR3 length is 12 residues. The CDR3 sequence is CSVPAEREGYTF. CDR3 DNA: TGCAGCGTTCCGGCCGAAAGGGAAGGCTACACCTTC.

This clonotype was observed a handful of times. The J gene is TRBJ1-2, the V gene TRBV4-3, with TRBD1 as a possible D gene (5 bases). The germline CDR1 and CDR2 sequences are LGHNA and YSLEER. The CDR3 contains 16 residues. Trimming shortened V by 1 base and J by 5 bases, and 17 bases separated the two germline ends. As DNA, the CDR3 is TGCGCCAGCAGCCAAGGAGTGGCCCTAGGGGCTTATGGCTACACCTTC. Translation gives CASSQGVALGAYGYTF.

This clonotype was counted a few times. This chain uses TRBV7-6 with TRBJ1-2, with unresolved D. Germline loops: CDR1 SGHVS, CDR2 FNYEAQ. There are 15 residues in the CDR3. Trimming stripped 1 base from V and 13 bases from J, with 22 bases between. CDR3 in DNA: TGTGCCAGCAGCTTAGAAGTGGAGTCGTTGGACGACCCCACCTTC. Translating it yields CASSLEVESLDDPTF.

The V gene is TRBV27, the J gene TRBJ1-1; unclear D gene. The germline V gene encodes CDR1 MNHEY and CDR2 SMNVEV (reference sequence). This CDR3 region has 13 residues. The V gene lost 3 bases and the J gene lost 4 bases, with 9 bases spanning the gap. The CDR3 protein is CASSFSKGTEAFF. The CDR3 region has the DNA TGTGCCAGCAGTTTTTCGAAGGGCACTGAAGCTTTCTTT.

The chain's CDR3 is CASSLYGGRTDTQYF. Here the CDR3 DNA reads TGCGCCAGCAGCTTGTACGGGGGGAGGACAGATACGCAGTATTTT. This chain connects TRBV5-1 to TRBJ2-3, with 7 nucleotides matching TRBD2. The CDR3 is made up of 15 amino acids. Germline V lookup: CDR1 SGHRS, CDR2 YFSETQ. The J segment lost 3 bases and the V segment lost 1 base, leaving 5 bases of the junction unmatched.

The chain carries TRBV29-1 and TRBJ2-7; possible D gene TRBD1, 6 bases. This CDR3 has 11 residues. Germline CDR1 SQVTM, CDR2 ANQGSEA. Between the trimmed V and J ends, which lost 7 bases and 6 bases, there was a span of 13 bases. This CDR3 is CSGDTGTEQYF. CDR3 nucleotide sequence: TGCAGCGGTGATACAGGGACCGAGCAGTACTTC.

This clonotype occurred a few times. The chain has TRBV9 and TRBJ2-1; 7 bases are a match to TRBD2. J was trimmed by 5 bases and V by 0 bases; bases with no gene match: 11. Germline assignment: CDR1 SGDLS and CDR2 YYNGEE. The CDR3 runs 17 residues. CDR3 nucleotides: TGTGCCAGCAGCGTAGCCGGCCCCGGACTAGGGGACAATGAGCAGTTCTTC. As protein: CASSVAGPGLGDNEQFF.

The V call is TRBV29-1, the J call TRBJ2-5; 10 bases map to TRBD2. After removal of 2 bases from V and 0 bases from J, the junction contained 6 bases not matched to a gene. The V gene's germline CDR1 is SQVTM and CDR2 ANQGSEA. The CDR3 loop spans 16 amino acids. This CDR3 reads CSVERVAGGNQETQYF. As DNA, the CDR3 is TGCAGCGTTGAACGCGTAGCGGGGGGAAACCAAGAGACCCAGTACTTC.

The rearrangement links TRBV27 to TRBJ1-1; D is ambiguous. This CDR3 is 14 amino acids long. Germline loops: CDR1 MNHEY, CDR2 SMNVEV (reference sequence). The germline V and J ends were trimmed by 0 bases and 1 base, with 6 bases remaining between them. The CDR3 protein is CASSLSNKNTEAFF. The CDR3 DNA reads TGTGCCAGCAGTTTATCTAATAAGAACACTGAAGCTTTCTTT.

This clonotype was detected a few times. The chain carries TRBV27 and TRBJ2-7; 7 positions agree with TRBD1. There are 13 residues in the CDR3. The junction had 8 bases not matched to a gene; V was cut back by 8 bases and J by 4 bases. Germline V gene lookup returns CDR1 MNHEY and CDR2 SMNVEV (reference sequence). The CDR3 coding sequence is TGTGCCAGCTTCAAACAGGGGTTGTACGAGCAGTACTTC. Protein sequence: CASFKQGLYEQYF.

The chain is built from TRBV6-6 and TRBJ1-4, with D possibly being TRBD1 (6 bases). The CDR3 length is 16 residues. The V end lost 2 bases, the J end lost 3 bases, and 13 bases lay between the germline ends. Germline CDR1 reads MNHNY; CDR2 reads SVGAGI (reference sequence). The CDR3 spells CASSYHIQGPNEKLFF. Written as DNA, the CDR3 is TGTGCCAGCAGTTACCACATACAGGGCCCTAATGAAAAACTGTTTTTT.

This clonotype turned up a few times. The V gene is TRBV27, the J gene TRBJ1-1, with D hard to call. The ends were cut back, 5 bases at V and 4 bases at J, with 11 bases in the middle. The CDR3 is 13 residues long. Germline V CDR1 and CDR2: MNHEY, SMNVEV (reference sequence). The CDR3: CASSLGIGTEAFF. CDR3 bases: TGTGCCAGCAGTCTAGGGATAGGCACTGAAGCTTTCTTT.

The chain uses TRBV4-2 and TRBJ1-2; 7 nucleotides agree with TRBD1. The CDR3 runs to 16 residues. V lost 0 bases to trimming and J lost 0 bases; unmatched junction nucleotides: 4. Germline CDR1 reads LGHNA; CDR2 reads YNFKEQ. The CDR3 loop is CASSQDWTGSNYGYTF. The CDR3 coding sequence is TGTGCCAGCAGCCAAGACTGGACAGGTTCTAACTATGGCTACACCTTC.

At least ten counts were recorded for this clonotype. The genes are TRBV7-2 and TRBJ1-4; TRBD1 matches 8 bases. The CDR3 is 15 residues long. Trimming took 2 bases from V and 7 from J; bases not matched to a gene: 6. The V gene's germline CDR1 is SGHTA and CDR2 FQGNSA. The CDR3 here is CASSLSQGGSEKLFF. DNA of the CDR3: TGTGCCAGCAGCTTATCACAGGGGGGGAGTGAAAAACTGTTTTTT. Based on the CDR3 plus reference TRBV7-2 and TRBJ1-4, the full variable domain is GAGVSQSPSNKVTEKGKDVELRCDPISGHTALYWYRQSLGQGLEFLIYFQGNSAPDKSGLPSDRFSAERTGGSVSTLTIQRTQQEDSAVYLCASSLSQGGSEKLFFGSGTQLSVL.

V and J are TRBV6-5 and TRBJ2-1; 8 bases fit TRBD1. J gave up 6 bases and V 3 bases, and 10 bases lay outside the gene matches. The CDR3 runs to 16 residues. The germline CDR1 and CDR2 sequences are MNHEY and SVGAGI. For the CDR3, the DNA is TGTGCCAGCAGTTATTCGACAGGGGAGGTCGGCAATGAGCAGTTCTTC. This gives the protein CASSYSTGEVGNEQFF.

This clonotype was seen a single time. CDR3 DNA sequence: TGTGCCAGCAGCTCAGAAACCGCCGTCGGGACCTACGAGCAGTACTTC. Protein: CASSSETAVGTYEQYF. V and J are TRBV7-8 and TRBJ2-7; tentatively, D is TRBD2 (5 bases). V lost 4 bases and J 2 bases, leaving 18 bases between the germline ends. Germline CDR1 SGHVS, CDR2 FQNEAQ. This CDR3 spans 16 amino acids. Combining the CDR3 with reference TRBV7-8 and TRBJ2-7 gives the whole variable domain GAGVSQSPRYKVAKRGQDVALRCDPISGHVSLFWYQQALGQGPEFLTYFQNEAQLDKSGLPSDRFFAERPEGSVSTLKIQRTQQEDSAVYLCASSSETAVGTYEQYFGPGTRLTVT.

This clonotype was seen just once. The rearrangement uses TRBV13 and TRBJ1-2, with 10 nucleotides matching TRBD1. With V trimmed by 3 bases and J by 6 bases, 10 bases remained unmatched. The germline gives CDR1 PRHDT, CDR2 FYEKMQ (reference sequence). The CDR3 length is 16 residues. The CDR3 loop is CASSFPGQGLPHGYTF. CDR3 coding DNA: TGTGCCAGCAGCTTCCCGGGACAGGGGCTCCCCCATGGCTACACCTTC.

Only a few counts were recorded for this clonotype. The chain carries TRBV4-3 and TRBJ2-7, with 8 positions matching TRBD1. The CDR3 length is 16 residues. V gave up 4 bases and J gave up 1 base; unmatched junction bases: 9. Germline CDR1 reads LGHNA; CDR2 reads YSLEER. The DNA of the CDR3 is TGCGCCAGCAGCCGCGGACAGGGAATGGAGTCCTACGAGCAGTACTTC. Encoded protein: CASSRGQGMESYEQYF.

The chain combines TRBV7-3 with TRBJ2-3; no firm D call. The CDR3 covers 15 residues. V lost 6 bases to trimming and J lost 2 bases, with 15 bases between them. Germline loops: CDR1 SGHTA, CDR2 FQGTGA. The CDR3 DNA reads TGTGCCAGCAGTCTCACCCCGGCGGACACAGATACGCAGTATTTT. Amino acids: CASSLTPADTDTQYF.

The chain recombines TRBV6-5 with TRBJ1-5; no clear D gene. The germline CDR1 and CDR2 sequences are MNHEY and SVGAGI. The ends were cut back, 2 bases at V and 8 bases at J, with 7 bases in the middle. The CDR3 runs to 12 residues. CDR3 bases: TGTGCCAGCAGTTACCCGGGGAAGCCCCAGCATTTT. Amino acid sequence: CASSYPGKPQHF.